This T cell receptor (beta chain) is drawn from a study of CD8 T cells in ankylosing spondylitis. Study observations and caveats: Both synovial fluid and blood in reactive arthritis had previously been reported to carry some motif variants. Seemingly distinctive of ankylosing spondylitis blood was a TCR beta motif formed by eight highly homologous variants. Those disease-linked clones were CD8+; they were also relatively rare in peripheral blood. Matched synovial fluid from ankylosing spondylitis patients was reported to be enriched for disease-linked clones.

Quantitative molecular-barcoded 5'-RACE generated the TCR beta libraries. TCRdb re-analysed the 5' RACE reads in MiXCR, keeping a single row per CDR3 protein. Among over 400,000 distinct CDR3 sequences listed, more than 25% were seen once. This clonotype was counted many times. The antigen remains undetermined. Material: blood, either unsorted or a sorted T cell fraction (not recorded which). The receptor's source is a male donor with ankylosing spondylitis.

CDR3 sequence reads: CASSLQTSGSYNEQFF. The DNA of the CDR3 is TGCGCCAGCAGCTTACAGACTAGCGGAAGCTACAATGAGCAGTTCTTC. The V gene is TRBV5-1, the J gene TRBJ2-1; 9 positions agree with TRBD2. Per germline, CDR1 SGHRS and CDR2 YFSETQ. Trimming took 2 bases from V and 3 from J; bases not matched to a gene: 6. The CDR3 has 16 residues.